This TCR beta chain was identified during a study of shared clonotypes between healthy human individuals. Germline lookup yields CDR1 SGHAT and CDR2 FQNNGV. Trimming shortened V by 5 bases and J by 2 bases, and 12 bases separated the two germline ends. The length of the CDR3 is 14 residues. Overall study results and limits: Clonotype sharing across donors was expected to vary with sequencing depth.

This clone was counted only a few times. Its target is not known. The data were produced by immunoSEQ multiplex PCR, yet TCRdb's version contains in-frame clones alone and is incomplete. The data contain about half a million clones, roughly 77% of them seen just once; the ten biggest clones take up roughly 13%. The receptor comes from a woman in her forties in good health. Some clones in this sample may be carry-over from other donors' samples. The material sequenced was PBMCs. The chain joins TRBV11-2 to TRBJ2-5, with D tentatively TRBD2 (5 bases). CDR3 region: CASSPLRGQETQYF. The CDR3 nucleotides are TGTGCCAGCAGCCCCCTCCGGGGACAAGAGACCCAGTACTTC. The full variable domain, in which reference TRBV11-2 and TRBJ2-5 provide the parts outside the CDR3, is EAGVAQSPRYKIIEKRQSVAFWCNPISGHATLYWYQQILGQGPKLLIQFQNNGVVDDSQLPKDRFSAERLKGVDSTLKIQPAKLEDSAVYLCASSPLRGQETQYFGPGTRLLVL.